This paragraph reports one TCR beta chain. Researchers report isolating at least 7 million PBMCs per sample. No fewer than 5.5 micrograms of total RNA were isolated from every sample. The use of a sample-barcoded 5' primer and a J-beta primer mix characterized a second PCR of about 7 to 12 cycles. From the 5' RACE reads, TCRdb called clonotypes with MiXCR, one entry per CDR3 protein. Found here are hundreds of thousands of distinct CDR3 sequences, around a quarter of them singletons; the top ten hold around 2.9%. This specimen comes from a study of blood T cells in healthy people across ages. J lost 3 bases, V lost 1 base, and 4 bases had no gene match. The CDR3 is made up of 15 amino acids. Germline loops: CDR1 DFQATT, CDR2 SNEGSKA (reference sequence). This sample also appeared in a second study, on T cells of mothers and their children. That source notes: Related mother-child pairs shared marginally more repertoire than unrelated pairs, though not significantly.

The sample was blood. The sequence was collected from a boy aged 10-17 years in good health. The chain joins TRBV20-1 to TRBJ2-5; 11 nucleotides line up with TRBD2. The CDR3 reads CSARVFSGGEETQYF. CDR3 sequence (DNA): TGCAGTGCTAGAGTATTTAGCGGGGGGGAAGAGACCCAGTACTTC.